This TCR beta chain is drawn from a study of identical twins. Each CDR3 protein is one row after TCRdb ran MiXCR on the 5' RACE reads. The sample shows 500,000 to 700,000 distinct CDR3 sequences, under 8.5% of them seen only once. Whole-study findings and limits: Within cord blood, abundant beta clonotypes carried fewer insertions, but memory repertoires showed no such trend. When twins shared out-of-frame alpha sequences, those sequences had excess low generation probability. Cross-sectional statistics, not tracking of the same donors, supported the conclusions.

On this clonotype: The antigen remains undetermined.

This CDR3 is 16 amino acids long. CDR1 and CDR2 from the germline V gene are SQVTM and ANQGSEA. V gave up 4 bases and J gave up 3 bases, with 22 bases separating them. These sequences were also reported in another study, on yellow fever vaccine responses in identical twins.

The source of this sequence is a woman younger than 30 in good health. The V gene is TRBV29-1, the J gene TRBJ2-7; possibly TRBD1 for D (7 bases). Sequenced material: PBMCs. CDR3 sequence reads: CSVAGDSVEDLYEQYF. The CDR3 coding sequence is TGCAGCGTTGCGGGGGACAGCGTAGAGGACCTCTACGAGCAGTACTTC.